This TCR beta chain was profiled in a study of shared clonotypes between healthy human individuals. Study in general: Per-donor plates numbered three CD4 naive, three CD4 memory, two CD8 naive and one CD8 memory. Study conclusions and caveats: The study generally estimated greater richness for naive than memory subsets.

Trimming removed 4 bases from V and 3 bases from J, with 10 bases in between. The germline V gene encodes CDR1 SGHRS and CDR2 YFSETQ. The CDR3 runs to 13 residues. Using immunoSEQ multiplex PCR, the repertoire was profiled, and TCRdb retains in-frame clones only, with some absent. The repertoire holds 2 million to 2.5 million clones, with 85% to 95% as singletons. This clone was seen more than once but under ten times. Its antigen is undetermined. This chain uses TRBV5-1 with TRBJ1-1; perhaps TRBD1 as D (6 bases). This receptor was taken from a man aged 18 to 35 in good health. Some clones in this sample may be carry-over from other donors' samples. Source material: naive CD4+ T cells from PBMCs. The sample's subset: CD45RA+ positively selected. The CDR3, as DNA: TGCGCCAGCAGCGAACAGGGTTACACTGAAGCTTTCTTT. Residues: CASSEQGYTEAFF.